These 12 T cell receptor beta chains came from one sample sequenced in a study of shared clonotypes between healthy human individuals. Sequencing used immunoSEQ multiplex PCR; TCRdb keeps in-frame clones, though not all of them. The sample consists of about 2.1 million clones, just over 90% of them appearing once. Naive CD8 cells comprised CD45RO-negative, CCR7-positively selected cells, excluding terminally differentiated effector memory CD45RA+ cells. The sequenced sample was naive CD8+ T cells from PBMCs. The receptor set was obtained from a man younger than 35 in good health. Some clones in this sample may be carry-over from other donors' samples.

The chain couples TRBV7-2 to TRBJ1-5; TRBD1 agrees at 8 bases. CDR1 SGHTA and CDR2 FQGNSA come from the germline V gene. J gave up 7 bases and V 5 bases, and 4 bases lay outside the gene matches. The CDR3 length is 13 residues. In DNA form, the CDR3 reads TGTGCCAGCAGCCAGGACAGGGCCCAGCCCCAGCATTTT. Protein: CASSQDRAQPQHF.

The V and J genes are TRBV30 and TRBJ2-1; possible D gene TRBD1, 6 bases. Trimming stripped 1 base from V and 1 base from J, with 14 bases between. This CDR3 comprises 16 residues. CDR1 GTSNPN and CDR2 SVGIG come from the germline V gene (reference sequence). The CDR3 here is CAWSGLQGQSYNEQFF. The CDR3 region has the DNA TGTGCCTGGAGTGGATTACAGGGACAATCCTACAATGAGCAGTTCTTC.

The chain carries TRBV7-9 and TRBJ2-6, with a tentative D call TRBD1 (5 bases). CDR3 size: 18 residues. V lost 7 bases and J 0 bases, leaving 19 bases between the germline ends. Per germline, CDR1 SEHNR and CDR2 FQNEAQ (reference sequence). The CDR3 protein is CASNLYETGGSGANVLTF. CDR3 nucleotide sequence: TGTGCCAGCAACCTTTATGAAACAGGCGGCTCTGGGGCCAACGTCCTGACTTTC.

V is TRBV7-9 and J is TRBJ2-1, with 8 bases lining up with TRBD2. V shed 5 bases and J 6 bases; nucleotides not matched to a gene: 9. The CDR3 is 15 amino acids. Germline V gene lookup returns CDR1 SEHNR and CDR2 FQNEAQ (reference sequence). The CDR3 DNA is TGTGCCAGCAGCCCTCGTGATAGCGGGACCAATGAGCAGTTCTTC. Protein sequence: CASSPRDSGTNEQFF. Drawing the rest from reference TRBV7-9 and TRBJ2-1, the complete variable domain is DTGVSQNPRHKITKRGQNVTFRCDPISEHNRLYWYRQTLGQGPEFLTYFQNEAQLEKSRLLSDRFSAERPKGSFSTLEIQRTEQGDSAMYLCASSPRDSGTNEQFFGPGTRLTVL.

In its sample, this clone was seen a few times. V is TRBV7-9 and J is TRBJ2-1; D gene uncertain. This CDR3 has 15 amino acids. Germline V CDR1 and CDR2: SEHNR, FQNEAQ (reference sequence). V shed 7 bases and J shed 1 base, with 14 bases lying between them. Here the CDR3 DNA reads TGTGCCAGCACGCCAGACTTGGGATCCTACAATGAGCAGTTCTTC. Residues: CASTPDLGSYNEQFF.

The CDR3 nucleotides are TGTGCCAGTAGTATAGTCGGGACCCACGAGCAGTACTTC. This codes for CASSIVGTHEQYF. The V gene is TRBV19, the J gene TRBJ2-7; D might be TRBD1 or TRBD2, each matching 5 bases. There are 13 residues in the CDR3. The V gene lost 1 base and the J gene lost 5 bases, with 9 bases spanning the gap. Germline assignment: CDR1 LNHDA and CDR2 SQIVND (reference sequence).

This clone was observed once. V gene TRBV11-2 combines with J gene TRBJ2-7, with 11 bases matching TRBD2. The CDR3 length is 17 residues. Trimming removed 1 base from V and 1 base from J; junction bases left unmatched: 6. Germline V CDR1 and CDR2: SGHAT, FQNNGV. CDR3 nucleotide sequence: TGTGCCAGCAGCTTAGGATTTCTAGCGGGAGGATCCTACGAGCAGTACTTC. It codes for CASSLGFLAGGSYEQYF.

The V call is TRBV7-3, the J call TRBJ2-2; 11 nucleotides match TRBD2. This CDR3 is built from 17 residues. V lost 3 bases to trimming and J lost 2 bases; unmatched junction nucleotides: 5. Germline CDR1 and CDR2: SGHTA and FQGTGA. The CDR3 DNA follows: TGTGCCAGCAGCTTCCCGACTAGCGGGACTAACACCGGGGAGCTGTTTTTT. This codes for CASSFPTSGTNTGELFF.

Regarding this clone: In the same sample, other DNA sequences code for this CDR3. This rearrangement joins TRBV27 to TRBJ2-7, with TRBD1 matching over 7 bases. V shed 8 bases and J 4 bases; nucleotides not matched to a gene: 8. The CDR3 length is 13 residues. Germline CDR1 reads MNHEY; CDR2 reads SMNVEV (reference sequence). The chain's CDR3 is CASSGTADYEQYF. The CDR3 DNA follows: TGTGCCAGCTCCGGGACAGCCGATTACGAGCAGTACTTC.

V is TRBV4-3 and J is TRBJ2-5; perhaps TRBD1 as D (5 bases). This CDR3 is 14 amino acids long. V lost 1 base and J lost 4, with 10 bases in between. The germline V gene has CDR1 LGHNA and CDR2 YSLEER. CDR3 DNA sequence: TGCGCCAGCAGCCAAGGTATAGGGGCAGAGACCCAGTACTTC. This gives the protein CASSQGIGAETQYF.

V usage is TRBV13 and J usage is TRBJ1-2; possibly TRBD1 for D (6 bases). V was trimmed by 5 bases and J by 4 bases, leaving 17 bases between them. CDR1 PRHDT and CDR2 FYEKMQ come from the germline V gene (reference sequence). This CDR3 contains 15 residues. CDR3 loop: CASSGGRGAGYGYTF. Written as DNA, the CDR3 is TGTGCCAGCAGCGGCGGTCGGGGGGCAGGCTATGGCTACACCTTC.

This clone was counted once. Given the absence of the conserved phenylalanine or tryptophan at the CDR3 end, a read error is likely. The DNA is omitted, as the CDR3 cannot be located on it reliably, and the CDR3 follows TCRdb's listing. The V and J genes are TRBV14 and TRBJ2-4. CDR1 SGHDN and CDR2 FVKESK come from the germline V gene. From its first to its last residue, the CDR3 has 13 amino acids. CDR3 amino acids: CASSQDLSGTPFV.